A single sample gave rise to the 26 T cell receptor beta chains below, sequenced in a study of shared clonotypes between healthy human individuals. Naive CD8 cells were CD45RO-negative, positively selected for CCR7, excluding terminally differentiated effector memory CD45RA+ cells. Repertoires were generated with immunoSEQ multiplex PCR, while TCRdb's copy carries only in-frame clones and drops some. The table lists about 2.2 million clones, roughly 93% of them singletons. The material sequenced was naive CD8+ T cells from PBMCs. The origin of the receptors is a man younger than 35 in good health. Some clones in this sample may be carry-over from other donors' samples.

The chain links TRBV2 to TRBJ2-7, with TRBD2 identical over 11 bases. Germline-derived CDR1 and CDR2 are SNHLY and FYNNEI. V lost 8 bases to trimming and J lost 2 bases; unmatched junction nucleotides: 2. The CDR3 extends over 13 amino acids. CDR3 coding DNA: TGTGCCAGCGTTAGCGGGAGGGCCTACGAGCAGTACTTC. Amino acids: CASVSGRAYEQYF.

V gene TRBV28 combines with J gene TRBJ1-1, with D possibly being TRBD1 (6 bases). In germline, CDR1 is MDHEN, CDR2 SYDVKM. Trimming took off 1 base at V and 4 bases at J, with 13 bases between the two ends. The CDR3 totals 15 residues. The chain's CDR3 is CASSLYPGASTEAFF. CDR3 DNA sequence: TGTGCCAGCAGTTTATACCCGGGGGCGAGCACTGAAGCTTTCTTT.

This clone was seen only once. This chain links TRBV7-3 with TRBJ1-1; D gene uncertain. From germline, CDR1 is SGHTA and CDR2 FQGTGA. The CDR3 sequence is 18 residues long. Trimming left V 1 base short and J 3 bases short, with 21 bases between. The DNA for the CDR3 is TGTGCCAGCAGCTTAATCGTCCATAGATCGCCCCGGGACACTGAAGCTTTCTTT. This encodes CASSLIVHRSPRDTEAFF.

The J gene is TRBJ2-7, the V gene TRBV5-6; 11 nucleotides align to TRBD1. V was pared by 4 bases and J by 3 bases, with 0 bases of the junction left unmatched. Germline CDR1 SGHDT, CDR2 YYEEEE. The CDR3 has 13 residues. CDR3 protein: CASSGTGGYEQYF. The CDR3 DNA follows: TGTGCCAGCAGCGGGACAGGGGGCTACGAGCAGTACTTC.

The J gene is TRBJ2-1, the V gene TRBV7-9; 10 bases match TRBD2. Germline V lookup: CDR1 SEHNR, CDR2 FQNEAQ (reference sequence). V shed 3 bases, J shed 7 bases, and the junction held 9 bases outside the gene matches. This CDR3 contains 16 residues. The CDR3, as DNA: TGTGCCAGCAGCTTGAGACGGCTAGCGGGAGAGAATGAGCAGTTCTTC. Protein: CASSLRRLAGENEQFF.

V usage is TRBV6-6 and J usage is TRBJ2-1; no firm D call. Looked up from germline, CDR1 is MNHNY and CDR2 is SVGAGI (reference sequence). V was cut by 2 bases and J by 6 bases, with 11 bases left in between. CDR3 length: 14 amino acids. The CDR3 DNA reads as TGTGCCAGCAGTTACGGACCCGCTGGCAATGAGCAGTTCTTC. This gives the protein CASSYGPAGNEQFF.

This rearrangement joins TRBV7-6 to TRBJ2-7; 9 bases match TRBD2. The CDR3 spans 14 residues. The germline V gene has CDR1 SGHVS and CDR2 FNYEAQ. V lost 6 bases and J lost 2; bases outside the gene matches: 5. In DNA, the CDR3 is TGTGCCAGCAGGGGAGCGGGAGGCGCCTACGAGCAGTACTTC. Translated, it gives CASRGAGGAYEQYF.

Turning to this clone: Possible read error: a much larger clone is one base away. This specimen includes other DNA sequences encoding the same CDR3. V gene TRBV27 combines with J gene TRBJ2-2; D call uncertain. CDR3 length: 12 amino acids. V lost 2 bases to trimming and J lost 4 bases, with 2 bases between them. The V gene's germline CDR1 is MNHEY and CDR2 SMNVEV (reference sequence). In nucleotides, the CDR3 is TGTGCCAGCAGTTTAATCACCGGGGAGCTGTTTTTT. This codes for CASSLITGELFF.

J is TRBJ2-7 and V is TRBV29-1; D unresolved. There are 12 residues in the CDR3. Germline values: CDR1 SQVTM, CDR2 ANQGSEA. Trimming pared 6 bases from V and 5 bases from J, leaving 14 bases between. For the CDR3, the DNA is TGCAGCGTCCTCGGTCCTCTCCACGAGCAGTACTTC. This translates into CSVLGPLHEQYF.

This chain uses TRBV10-3 with TRBJ1-2; D gene unclear. Trimming left V 3 bases short and J 4 bases short, with 39 bases between. Germline CDR1 and CDR2: ENHRY and SYGVKD. CDR3 length equals 23 residues. CDR3 nucleotide sequence: TGTGCCATCAGTGAATCTTTAGGACCTAAACCCAAGCCGGACTTCGGCCAGTCCTATGGCTACACCTTC. It translates to CAISESLGPKPKPDFGQSYGYTF.

This chain links TRBV13 with TRBJ2-5; possibly TRBD2 for D (5 bases). The CDR3 sequence is 14 residues long. Trimming stripped 4 bases from V and 4 bases from J, with 13 bases between. Germline V lookup: CDR1 PRHDT, CDR2 FYEKMQ (reference sequence). The CDR3, as DNA: TGTGCCAGCAGCTCCCGGCGGGCCGGAGAGACCCAGTACTTC. Translating it yields CASSSRRAGETQYF.

J is TRBJ2-7 and V is TRBV9; perhaps D is TRBD1 or TRBD2 (5 bases each). This CDR3 is 13 amino acids long. CDR1 is SGDLS, CDR2 YYNGEE, per germline. The germline V and J ends were trimmed by 4 bases and 5 bases, with 13 bases remaining between them. Written as DNA, the CDR3 is TGTGCCAGCAGCCTAAGCGAGGGGAACGAGCAGTACTTC. This sequence encodes CASSLSEGNEQYF. Based on the CDR3 plus reference TRBV9 and TRBJ2-7, the full variable domain is DSGVTQTPKHLITATGQRVTLRCSPRSGDLSVYWYQQSLDQGLQFLIQYYNGEERAKGNILERFSAQQFPDLHSELNLSSLELGDSALYFCASSLSEGNEQYFGPGTRLTVT.

The genes are TRBV9 and TRBJ1-6; a possible D gene is TRBD1 (6 bases). The CDR3 has 15 residues. V was pared by 4 bases and J by 3 bases, with 11 bases between. Germline V lookup: CDR1 SGDLS, CDR2 YYNGEE. This chain's CDR3 is CASSSGQNYNSPLHF. The CDR3 nucleotides read TGTGCCAGCAGCTCAGGACAGAACTATAATTCACCCCTCCACTTT.

The chain is built from TRBV12-5 and TRBJ1-1; a possible D gene is TRBD1 (5 bases). This CDR3 region has 18 residues. The germline gives CDR1 LGHNT, CDR2 FRNRAP. The V gene lost 0 bases and the J gene lost 3 bases, with 20 bases spanning the gap. The CDR3 coding sequence is TGTGCTAGTGGTTTGGTACATGGGGCAGTGGGCTGGGACACTGAAGCTTTCTTT. This gives the protein CASGLVHGAVGWDTEAFF. The full variable domain, with the rest looked up from reference TRBV12-5 and TRBJ1-1, is DARVTQTPRHKVTEMGQEVTMRCQPILGHNTVFWYRQTMMQGLELLAYFRNRAPLDDSGMPKDRFSAEMPDATLATLKIQPSEPRDSAVYFCASGLVHGAVGWDTEAFFGQGTRLTVV.

V is TRBV5-1 and J is TRBJ2-1; 9 bases fit TRBD1. The CDR3 sequence is 15 residues long. Per the germline V gene, CDR1 is SGHRS and CDR2 is YFSETQ. V was pared by 0 bases and J by 8 bases, with 6 bases of the junction left unmatched. Here the CDR3 reads CASSLAGTGIDEQFF. CDR3 DNA sequence: TGCGCCAGCAGCTTGGCTGGGACAGGGATCGATGAGCAGTTCTTC. The variable domain in full, completed from reference TRBV5-1 and TRBJ2-1, reads KAGVTQTPRYLIKTRGQQVTLSCSPISGHRSVSWYQQTPGQGLQFLFEYFSETQRNKGNFPGRFSGRQFSNSRSEMNVSTLELGDSALYLCASSLAGTGIDEQFFGPGTRLTVL.

This rearrangement joins TRBV21-1 to TRBJ2-4. TRBV21-1 is reported as a pseudogene. The length of the CDR3 is 17 residues. In DNA form, the CDR3 reads TGTGCCAGCAACCCCACCTTTTGGGGGGCCTCCAAAAACATTCAGTACTTC. Its protein product is CASNPTFWGASKNIQYF.

The chain uses TRBV19 and TRBJ2-1; D is perhaps TRBD2 (5 bases). The CDR3 sequence is 16 residues long. V gave up 5 bases and J gave up 0 bases, with 14 bases separating them. Germline CDR1 and CDR2: LNHDA and SQIVND (reference sequence). Here the CDR3 reads CASSPRLLSSYNEQFF. In DNA, the CDR3 is TGTGCCAGTAGTCCCCGACTACTCAGCTCCTACAATGAGCAGTTCTTC.

The V call is TRBV15, the J call TRBJ2-2; D might be TRBD2 (6 bases). V was shortened by 1 base and J by 0 bases, with 9 bases between the two germline ends. The V gene's germline CDR1 is LNHNV and CDR2 YYDKDF (reference sequence). The CDR3 spans 16 residues. This CDR3 is CATSRAGGANTGELFF. Here the CDR3 DNA reads TGTGCCACCAGCAGAGCGGGCGGGGCGAACACCGGGGAGCTGTTTTTT.

This clone was found once. The chain couples TRBV29-1 to TRBJ2-7, with no clear D. Trimming left V 5 bases short and J 3 bases short, with 11 bases between. The CDR3 runs to 12 residues. Germline V CDR1 and CDR2: SQVTM, ANQGSEA. The CDR3 spells CSVQWKGYEQYF. The DNA for the CDR3 is TGCAGCGTTCAGTGGAAAGGCTACGAGCAGTACTTC.

The rearrangement links TRBV5-6 to TRBJ2-1, with D possibly matching TRBD2 (5 bases). The V gene's germline CDR1 is SGHDT and CDR2 YYEEEE. The CDR3 is made up of 18 amino acids. The V end was cut by 3 bases, the J end by 6 bases, with 25 bases between. The CDR3 region has the DNA TGTGCCAGCAGCTCCTTCTTTAGAGGGCAATTTAGAATCAATGAGCAGTTCTTC. It yields the protein CASSSFFRGQFRINEQFF.

This clone has just one count. The CDR3 loop is CAWSFGGGPYEQYF. The CDR3 region has the DNA TGTGCCTGGAGTTTCGGGGGAGGCCCCTACGAGCAGTACTTC. The chain recombines TRBV30 with TRBJ2-7; TRBD2 is a possible D gene (6 bases). Germline lookup yields CDR1 GTSNPN and CDR2 SVGIG (reference sequence). V was cut by 2 bases and J by 2 bases, with 13 bases left in between. The CDR3 contains 14 residues.

The chain employs TRBV9 and TRBJ1-2; D might be TRBD1 (5 bases). Trimming cost V 4 bases and J 6 bases, with 22 bases left between them. The CDR3 spans 16 residues. CDR1 SGDLS and CDR2 YYNGEE come from the germline V gene. The CDR3 DNA reads TGTGCCAGCAGCTCCCGCAACGGACGACCGGGGGATGGCTACACCTTC. This gives the protein CASSSRNGRPGDGYTF.

The chain is built from TRBV7-9 and TRBJ2-7; the D gene could be TRBD1 or TRBD2 (5 bases each). Trimming stripped 4 bases from V and 4 bases from J, with 20 bases between. This CDR3 spans 16 amino acids. Germline V gene data show CDR1 as SEHNR and CDR2 as FQNEAQ (reference sequence). DNA for the CDR3: TGTGCCAGCAGCTCCTCGGGGCAACTAGAGAATTACGAGCAGTACTTC. It yields the protein CASSSSGQLENYEQYF.

The genes are TRBV7-9 and TRBJ2-7, with D unresolved. CDR1 SEHNR and CDR2 FQNEAQ come from the germline V gene (reference sequence). CDR3 length equals 15 residues. Trimming stripped 1 base from V and 5 bases from J, with 15 bases between. CDR3 in amino acids: CASSLVRLGRHEQYF. The CDR3 coding sequence is TGTGCCAGCAGCTTAGTTCGCCTCGGAAGGCACGAGCAGTACTTC.

This chain uses TRBV15 with TRBJ1-2, with 9 nucleotides matching TRBD1. The CDR3 contains 12 residues. CDR1 and CDR2 (germline): LNHNV, YYDKDF (reference sequence). Trimming removed 11 bases from V and 8 bases from J; junction bases left unmatched: 9. The CDR3 sequence is CAAQGAGDGYTF. In nucleotides, the CDR3 is TGTGCCGCACAGGGGGCAGGGGACGGCTACACCTTC.

As regards this clone: Different DNA sequences within this sample yield the same CDR3. This sequence joins TRBV19 and TRBJ1-1; the D gene is possibly TRBD1 (5 bases). V was shortened by 1 base and J by 5 bases, with 11 bases between the two germline ends. CDR1 and CDR2 (germline): LNHDA, SQIVND (reference sequence). The length of the CDR3 is 14 residues. The CDR3 nucleotides are TGTGCCAGTAGTATAGGACAGCCTCGAACTGAAGCTTTCTTT. Translation: CASSIGQPRTEAFF.